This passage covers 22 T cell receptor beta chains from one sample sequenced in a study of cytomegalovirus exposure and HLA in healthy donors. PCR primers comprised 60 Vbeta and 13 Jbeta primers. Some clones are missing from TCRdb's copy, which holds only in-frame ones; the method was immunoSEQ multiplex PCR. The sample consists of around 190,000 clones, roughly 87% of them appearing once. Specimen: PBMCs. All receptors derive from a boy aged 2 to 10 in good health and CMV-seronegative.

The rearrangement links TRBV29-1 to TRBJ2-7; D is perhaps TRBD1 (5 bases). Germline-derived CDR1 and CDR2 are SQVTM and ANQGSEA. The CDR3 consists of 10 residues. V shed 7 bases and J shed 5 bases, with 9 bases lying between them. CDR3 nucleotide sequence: TGCAGCGGGGGCACACACGAGCAGTACTTC. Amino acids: CSGGTHEQYF.

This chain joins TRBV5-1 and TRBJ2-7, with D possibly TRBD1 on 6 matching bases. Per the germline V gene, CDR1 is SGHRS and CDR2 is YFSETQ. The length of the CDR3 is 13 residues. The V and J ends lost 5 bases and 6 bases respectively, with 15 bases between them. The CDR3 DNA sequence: TGCGCCAGCAGTAGGACAGTCGGGTCCGAGCAGTACTTC. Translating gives CASSRTVGSEQYF.

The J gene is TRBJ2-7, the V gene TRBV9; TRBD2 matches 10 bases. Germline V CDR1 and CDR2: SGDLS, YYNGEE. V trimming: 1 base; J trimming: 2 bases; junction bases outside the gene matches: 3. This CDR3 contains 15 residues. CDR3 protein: CASSVSGGETYEQYF. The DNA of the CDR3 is TGTGCCAGCAGCGTAAGCGGGGGGGAGACCTACGAGCAGTACTTC.

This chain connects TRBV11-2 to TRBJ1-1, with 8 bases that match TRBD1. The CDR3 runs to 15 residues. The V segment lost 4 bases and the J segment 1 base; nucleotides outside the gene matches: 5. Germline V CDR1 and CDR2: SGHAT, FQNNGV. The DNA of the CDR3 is TGTGCCAGCAGCTGGCCAGGGGGCGCGAACACTGAAGCTTTCTTT. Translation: CASSWPGGANTEAFF. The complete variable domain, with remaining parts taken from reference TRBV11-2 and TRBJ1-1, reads EAGVAQSPRYKIIEKRQSVAFWCNPISGHATLYWYQQILGQGPKLLIQFQNNGVVDDSQLPKDRFSAERLKGVDSTLKIQPAKLEDSAVYLCASSWPGGANTEAFFGQGTRLTVV.

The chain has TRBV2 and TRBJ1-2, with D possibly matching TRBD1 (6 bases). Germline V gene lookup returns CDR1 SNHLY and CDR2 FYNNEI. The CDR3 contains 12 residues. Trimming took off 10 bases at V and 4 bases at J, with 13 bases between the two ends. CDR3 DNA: TGTGCCACTACACAGGGACCCTATGGCTACACCTTC. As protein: CATTQGPYGYTF.

The CDR3 sequence is CASSLIADTQYF. Written as DNA, the CDR3 is TGTGCCAGCAGCTTAATCGCAGATACGCAGTATTTT. J is TRBJ2-3 and V is TRBV7-8; no clear D. Germline CDR1 SGHVS, CDR2 FQNEAQ. V was trimmed by 2 bases and J by 4 bases, leaving 4 bases between them. This CDR3 has 12 residues. The whole variable domain, filled in from reference TRBV7-8 and TRBJ2-3, reads GAGVSQSPRYKVAKRGQDVALRCDPISGHVSLFWYQQALGQGPEFLTYFQNEAQLDKSGLPSDRFFAERPEGSVSTLKIQRTQQEDSAVYLCASSLIADTQYFGPGTRLTVL.

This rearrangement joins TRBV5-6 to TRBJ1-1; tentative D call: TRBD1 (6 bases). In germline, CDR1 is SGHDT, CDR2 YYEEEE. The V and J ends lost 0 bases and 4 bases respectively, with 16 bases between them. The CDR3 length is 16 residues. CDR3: CASSLDRTAPFTEAFF. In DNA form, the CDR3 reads TGTGCCAGCAGCTTGGACCGGACAGCTCCTTTCACTGAAGCTTTCTTT.

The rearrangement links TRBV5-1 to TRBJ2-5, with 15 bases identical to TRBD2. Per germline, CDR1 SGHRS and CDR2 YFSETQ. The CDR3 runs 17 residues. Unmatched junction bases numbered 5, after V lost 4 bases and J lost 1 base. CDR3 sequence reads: CASSPGLAGGTQETQYF. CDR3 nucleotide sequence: TGCGCCAGCAGCCCGGGACTAGCGGGGGGAACCCAAGAGACCCAGTACTTC.

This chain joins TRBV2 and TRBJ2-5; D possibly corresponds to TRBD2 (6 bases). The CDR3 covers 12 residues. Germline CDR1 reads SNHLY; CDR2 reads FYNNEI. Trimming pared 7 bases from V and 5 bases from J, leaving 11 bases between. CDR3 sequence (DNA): TGTGCCAGCACAACGGGGGTGGAGACCCAGTACTTC. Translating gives CASTTGVETQYF.

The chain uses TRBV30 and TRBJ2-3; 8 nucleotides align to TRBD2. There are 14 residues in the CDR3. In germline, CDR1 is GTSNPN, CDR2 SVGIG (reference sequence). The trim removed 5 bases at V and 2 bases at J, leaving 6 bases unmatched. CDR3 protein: CAWSPGGLTDTQYF. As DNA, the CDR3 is TGTGCCTGGTCTCCGGGGGGGCTCACAGATACGCAGTATTTT.

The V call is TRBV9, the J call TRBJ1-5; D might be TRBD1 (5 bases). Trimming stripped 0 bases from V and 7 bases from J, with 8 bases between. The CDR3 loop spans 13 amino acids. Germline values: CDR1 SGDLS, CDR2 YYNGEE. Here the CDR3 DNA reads TGTGCCAGCAGCGTAGGGGGCTGGCAGCCCCAGCATTTT. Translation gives CASSVGGWQPQHF.

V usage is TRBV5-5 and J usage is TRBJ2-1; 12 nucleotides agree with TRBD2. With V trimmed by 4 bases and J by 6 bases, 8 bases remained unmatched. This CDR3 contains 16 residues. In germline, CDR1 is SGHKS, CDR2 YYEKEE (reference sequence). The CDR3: CASSLKGLAGRNEQFF. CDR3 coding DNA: TGTGCCAGCAGCCTTAAGGGACTAGCGGGTCGCAATGAGCAGTTCTTC.

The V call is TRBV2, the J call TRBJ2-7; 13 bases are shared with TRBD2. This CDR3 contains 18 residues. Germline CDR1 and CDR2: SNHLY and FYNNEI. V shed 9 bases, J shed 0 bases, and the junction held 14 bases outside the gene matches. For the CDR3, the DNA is TGTGCCAGTCAAAGTGGACTAGCGGGAGCCCTAAGCTCCTACGAGCAGTACTTC. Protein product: CASQSGLAGALSSYEQYF.

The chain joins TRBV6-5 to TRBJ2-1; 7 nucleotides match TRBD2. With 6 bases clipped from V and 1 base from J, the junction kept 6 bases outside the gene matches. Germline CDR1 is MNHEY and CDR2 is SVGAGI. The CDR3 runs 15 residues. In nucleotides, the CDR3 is TGTGCCAGCAGCCCCCGGGAGGTGTCCTACAATGAGCAGTTCTTC. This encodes CASSPREVSYNEQFF.

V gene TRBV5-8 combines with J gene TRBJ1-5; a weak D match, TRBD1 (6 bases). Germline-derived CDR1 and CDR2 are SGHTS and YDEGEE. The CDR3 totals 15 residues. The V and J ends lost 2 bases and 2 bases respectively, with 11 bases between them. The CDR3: CASSFFRGGNQPQHF. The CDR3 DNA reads TGTGCCAGCAGCTTTTTCAGGGGTGGCAATCAGCCCCAGCATTTT.

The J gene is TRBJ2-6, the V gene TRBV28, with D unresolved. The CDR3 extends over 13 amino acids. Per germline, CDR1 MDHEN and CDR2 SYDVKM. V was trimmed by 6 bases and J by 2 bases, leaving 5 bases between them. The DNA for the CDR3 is TGTGCCAGCAGGGGCCCTGGGGCCAACGTCCTGACTTTC. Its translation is CASRGPGANVLTF.

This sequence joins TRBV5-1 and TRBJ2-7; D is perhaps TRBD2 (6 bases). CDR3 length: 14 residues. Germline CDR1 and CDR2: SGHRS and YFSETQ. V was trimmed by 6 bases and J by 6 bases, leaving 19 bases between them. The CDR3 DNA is TGCGCCAGCAATGGGGGGAGCTTGAACTCCGAGCAGTACTTC. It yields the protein CASNGGSLNSEQYF.

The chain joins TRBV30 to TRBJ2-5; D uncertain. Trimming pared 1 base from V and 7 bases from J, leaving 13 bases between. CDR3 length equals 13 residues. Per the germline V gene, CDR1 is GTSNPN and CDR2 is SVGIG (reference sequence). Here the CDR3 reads CAWSASSPGTQYF. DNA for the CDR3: TGTGCCTGGAGTGCCTCGAGCCCGGGGACCCAGTACTTC.

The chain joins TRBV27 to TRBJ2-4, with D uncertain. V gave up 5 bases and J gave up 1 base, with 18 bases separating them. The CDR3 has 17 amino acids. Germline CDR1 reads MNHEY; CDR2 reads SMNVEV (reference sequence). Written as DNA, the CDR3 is TGTGCCAGCAGTCCATCGGCCCCCGGAGTGGCCAAAAACATTCAGTACTTC. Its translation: CASSPSAPGVAKNIQYF.

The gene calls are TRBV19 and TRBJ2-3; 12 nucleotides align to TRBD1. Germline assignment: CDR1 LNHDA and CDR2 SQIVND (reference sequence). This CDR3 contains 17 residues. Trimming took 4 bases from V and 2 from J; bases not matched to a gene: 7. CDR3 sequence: CASSTRPGQGATDTQYF. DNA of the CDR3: TGTGCCAGTAGTACTCGTCCGGGACAGGGGGCCACAGATACGCAGTATTTT.

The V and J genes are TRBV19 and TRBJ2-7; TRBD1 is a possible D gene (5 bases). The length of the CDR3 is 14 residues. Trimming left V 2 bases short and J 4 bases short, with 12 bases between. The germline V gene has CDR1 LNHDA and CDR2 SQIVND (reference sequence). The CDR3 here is CASSIPGISYEQYF. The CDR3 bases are TGTGCCAGTAGTATACCAGGGATTAGTTACGAGCAGTACTTC. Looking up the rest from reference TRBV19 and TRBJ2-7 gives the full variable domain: DGGITQSPKYLFRKEGQNVTLSCEQNLNHDAMYWYRQDPGQGLRLIYYSQIVNDFQKGDIAEGYSVSREKKESFPLTVTSAQKNPTAFYLCASSIPGISYEQYFGPGTRLTVT.

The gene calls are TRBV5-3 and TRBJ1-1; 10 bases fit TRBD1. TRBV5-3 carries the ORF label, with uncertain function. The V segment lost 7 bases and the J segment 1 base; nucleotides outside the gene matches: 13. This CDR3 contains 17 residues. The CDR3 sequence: CARGDRGSGWENTEAFF. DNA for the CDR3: TGTGCCAGAGGGGACAGGGGTTCGGGTTGGGAGAACACTGAAGCTTTCTTT.